Listed here are 11 T cell receptor beta chains from one sample, sequenced in a study of T cell changes during pregnancy in multiple sclerosis. Measured with immunoSEQ multiplex PCR; TCRdb has only the in-frame clones, and not every one. Of about 40,000 clones in the sample, approximately 89% were seen once. Specimen: CD4+ T cells from peripheral blood mononuclear cells, collected in the first trimester of pregnancy. All receptors come from a female donor with multiple sclerosis, enrolled in a pregnancy study.

The V and J genes are TRBV5-1 and TRBJ2-5; TRBD1 agrees at 9 bases. Losses at the gene ends were 3 bases for V and 5 bases for J; bases not matched to a gene: 2. Germline V gene sequence: CDR1 SGHRS, CDR2 YFSETQ. This CDR3 is 13 amino acids long. DNA of the CDR3: TGCGCCAGCAGCTCCGACAGGGGGGAGACCCAGTACTTC. Protein product: CASSSDRGETQYF.

The V and J genes are TRBV18 and TRBJ2-2; TRBD2 agrees at 10 bases. CDR3 length equals 19 residues. Germline loops: CDR1 KGHSH, CDR2 LQKENI. J was trimmed by 3 bases and V by 0 bases; bases with no gene match: 10. CDR3: CASSPPRSGRASDTGELFF. Written as DNA, the CDR3 is TGTGCCAGCTCACCACCCAGAAGCGGGAGGGCCTCGGACACCGGGGAGCTGTTTTTT.

V usage is TRBV5-4 and J usage is TRBJ2-5, with 8 bases fitting TRBD1. The V segment lost 4 bases and the J segment 8 bases; nucleotides outside the gene matches: 7. The CDR3 covers 13 residues. CDR1 and CDR2 (germline): SGHNT, YYREEE (reference sequence). Here the CDR3 DNA reads TGTGCCAGCAGCGACCGGGACAGGTTTACCCAGTACTTC. This encodes CASSDRDRFTQYF.

The chain uses TRBV7-2 and TRBJ1-5; D unclear. The CDR3 is 16 residues long. Germline V gene data show CDR1 as SGHTA and CDR2 as FQGNSA. V lost 1 base, J lost 3 bases, and 13 bases lay in between. The CDR3 sequence is CASSLVSGATNQPQHF. The CDR3 region has the DNA TGTGCCAGCAGCTTAGTATCGGGAGCGACCAATCAGCCCCAGCATTTT.

In nucleotides, the CDR3 is TGTGCCAGCTCACCACCGGGACAGGCCTACAATGAGCAGTTCTTC. Translated: CASSPPGQAYNEQFF. The gene calls are TRBV18 and TRBJ2-1, with 8 bases identical to TRBD1. The V gene's germline CDR1 is KGHSH and CDR2 LQKENI. The CDR3 consists of 15 residues. The junction had 0 bases not matched to a gene; V was cut back by 0 bases and J by 2 bases.

The V and J genes are TRBV19 and TRBJ2-7, with a tentative D call TRBD2 (6 bases). CDR1 is LNHDA, CDR2 SQIVND, per germline (reference sequence). This CDR3 has 14 amino acids. Trimming left V 7 bases short and J 2 bases short, with 15 bases between. The CDR3 sequence is CASMMAGRTYEQYF. For the CDR3, the DNA is TGTGCCAGTATGATGGCAGGGAGGACCTACGAGCAGTACTTC.

V and J are TRBV28 and TRBJ1-5; D is undetermined. Germline V gene sequence: CDR1 MDHEN, CDR2 SYDVKM. The CDR3 extends over 16 amino acids. V was pared by 2 bases and J by 6 bases, with 17 bases between. The CDR3 protein is CASSLPSWEGPQPQHF. CDR3 nucleotides: TGTGCCAGCAGTTTACCCTCGTGGGAGGGTCCTCAGCCCCAGCATTTT.

The CDR3 region has the DNA TGTGCCAGCAGCGTTAGCGGGCAGGGTTTCTCTGAAGCTTTCTTT. This codes for CASSVSGQGFSEAFF. The chain employs TRBV9 and TRBJ1-1; D might be TRBD1 (5 bases). Deletions cut 2 bases from V and 6 bases from J, with 17 bases between. In germline, CDR1 is SGDLS, CDR2 YYNGEE. The CDR3 sequence is 15 residues long.

This chain's CDR3 is CASSLVAAESYEKLFF. The CDR3 DNA reads as TGCGCCAGCAGCTTGGTGGCGGCAGAAAGTTATGAAAAACTGTTTTTT. The chain joins TRBV5-1 to TRBJ1-4; unclear D gene. Trimming took off 0 bases at V and 6 bases at J, with 15 bases between the two ends. The CDR3 is 16 residues long. From germline, CDR1 is SGHRS and CDR2 YFSETQ.

The chain carries TRBV28 and TRBJ2-7, with 8 bases aligning to TRBD1. The CDR3 loop spans 15 amino acids. Trimming cost V 2 bases and J 7 bases; bases outside gene matches: 10. Germline V gives CDR1 MDHEN, CDR2 SYDVKM. The CDR3 DNA is TGTGCCAGCAGTTTACAGGGGGCCGAAAGACTAGAGCAGTACTTC. This gives the protein CASSLQGAERLEQYF.

This sequence joins TRBV4-2 and TRBJ2-7, with 10 bases lining up with TRBD2. Germline CDR1 reads LGHNA; CDR2 reads YNFKEQ. This CDR3 is 16 amino acids long. V dropped 3 bases and J dropped 0; count of bases not matched to a gene: 5. The CDR3: CASSHLGLAASYEQYF. As DNA, the CDR3 is TGTGCCAGCAGCCACCTTGGACTAGCGGCCTCCTACGAGCAGTACTTC.